The clone carrying this T cell receptor (beta chain) was found a few times. Per the original methods: Amplification from reference gene primers served as the basis for estimated nucleated cell counts. Repertoires were generated with immunoSEQ multiplex PCR, while TCRdb's copy carries only in-frame clones and drops some. V and J calls and clone size are as listed in that table; D and trimming were resolved from the DNA. Among around 73,000 clones listed, over 65% were seen once. J lost 3 bases, V lost 4 bases, and 3 bases had no gene match. CDR1 and CDR2 (germline): LNHDA, SQIVND (reference sequence). CDR3 length equals 14 residues. The sample is drawn from a study of blood T cell repertoires in COVID-19. Study summary: Samples of COVID-19 (acute and convalescent) were obtained from the United States, Italy and Spain. In each case, the material was cDNA or gDNA derived from T cells, B-cell-depleted T cells, or PBMCs.

Sequencing was carried out using peripheral blood. The clonotype originates from a woman in her fifties or sixties with acute or convalescent COVID-19. The chain recombines TRBV19 with TRBJ2-1; 7 bases match TRBD2. The CDR3 is CASSTIAGYNEQFF. DNA for the CDR3: TGTGCCAGTAGTACAATAGCGGGCTACAATGAGCAGTTCTTC. Supplemented by reference TRBV19 and TRBJ2-1, the full variable domain reads DGGITQSPKYLFRKEGQNVTLSCEQNLNHDAMYWYRQDPGQGLRLIYYSQIVNDFQKGDIAEGYSVSREKKESFPLTVTSAQKNPTAFYLCASSTIAGYNEQFFGPGTRLTVL.